This T cell receptor beta chain is drawn from a study of control samples from healthy donors and cancer patients. Germline lookup yields CDR1 LGHNA and CDR2 YSLEER. V gave up 6 bases and J gave up 3 bases; unmatched junction bases: 18. The length of the CDR3 is 19 residues. Measured with immunoSEQ multiplex PCR; TCRdb has only the in-frame clones, and not every one. The table lists some 150,000 clones, roughly 94% of them singletons. The V gene is TRBV4-3, the J gene TRBJ1-4; TRBD1 aligns across 8 bases. Material: PBMCs. The source is a man in his fifties or sixties with colorectal cancer. The CDR3, as DNA: TGCGCCAGCAGTCTTAATCCGGGACAGGATGGGGCGGCTAATGAAAAACTGTTTTTT. The encoded protein is CASSLNPGQDGAANEKLFF.